This TCR beta chain is from a study of blood T cell repertoires in COVID-19. The data were produced by immunoSEQ multiplex PCR, yet TCRdb's version contains in-frame clones alone and is incomplete. This sample has hundreds of thousands of clones, with roughly 84% found just once. Germline assignment: CDR1 MDHEN and CDR2 SYDVKM. V was clipped by 8 bases and J by 1 base; unmatched bases: 5. The CDR3 loop spans 15 amino acids. This receptor was taken from a human donor in a cohort sampled during active COVID-19. The source material was peripheral blood. The chain is built from TRBV28 and TRBJ2-5, with 12 bases that match TRBD1. This chain's CDR3 is CASRDRGLIQETQYF. The CDR3 region has the DNA TGTGCCAGCCGGGACAGGGGGCTTATCCAAGAGACCCAGTACTTC.